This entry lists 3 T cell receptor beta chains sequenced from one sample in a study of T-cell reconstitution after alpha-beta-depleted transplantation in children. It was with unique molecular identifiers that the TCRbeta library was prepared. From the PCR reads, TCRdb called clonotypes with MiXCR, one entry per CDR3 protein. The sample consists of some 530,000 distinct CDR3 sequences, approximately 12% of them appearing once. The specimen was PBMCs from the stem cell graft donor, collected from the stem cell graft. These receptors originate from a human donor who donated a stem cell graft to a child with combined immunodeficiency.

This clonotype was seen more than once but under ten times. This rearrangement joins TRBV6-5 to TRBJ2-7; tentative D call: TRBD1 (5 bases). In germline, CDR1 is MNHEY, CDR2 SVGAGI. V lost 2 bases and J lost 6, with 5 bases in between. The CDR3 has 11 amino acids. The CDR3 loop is CASSYGAEQYF. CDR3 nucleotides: TGTGCCAGCAGTTACGGGGCCGAGCAGTACTTC.

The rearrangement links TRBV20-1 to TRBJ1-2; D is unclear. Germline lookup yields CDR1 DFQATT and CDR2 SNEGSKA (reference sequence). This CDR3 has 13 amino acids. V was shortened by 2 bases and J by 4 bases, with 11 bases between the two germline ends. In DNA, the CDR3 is TGCAGTGCTAGATCCTCGGGGTCCTATGGCTACACCTTC. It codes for CSARSSGSYGYTF.

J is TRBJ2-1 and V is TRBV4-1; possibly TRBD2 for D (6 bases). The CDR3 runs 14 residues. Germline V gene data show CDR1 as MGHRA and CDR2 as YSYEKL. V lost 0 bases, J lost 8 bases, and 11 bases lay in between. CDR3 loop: CASSQDPGVDEQFF. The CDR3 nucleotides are TGCGCCAGCAGCCAAGACCCGGGAGTAGATGAGCAGTTCTTC.